Below are 18 T cell receptor beta chains sequenced from a single sample in a study of spatial heterogeneity in lung cancer. The sample's time point: sample taken at primary tumor resection. From tumor, nontumor lung or frozen PBMC, whole RNA was taken unsorted for sequencing. TCRdb reanalysed the 5' RACE reads using MiXCR and keeps one entry per CDR3 protein. Of roughly 48,000 distinct CDR3 sequences listed, around 11% are singletons. The source material was PBMCs, sampled at surgery. The receptors originated from a female donor with early-stage non-small cell lung cancer.

This clonotype was seen ten or more times. V and J are TRBV4-1 and TRBJ2-3, with 9 positions matching TRBD1. Per germline, CDR1 MGHRA and CDR2 YSYEKL. This CDR3 is built from 16 residues. V lost 4 bases, J lost 6 bases, and 11 bases stayed unmatched. The CDR3 reads CASSPSTGGGRDTQYF. The CDR3 DNA reads TGCGCCAGCAGCCCCTCGACAGGGGGTGGGCGGGATACGCAGTATTTT.

For this clonotype: Just one base apart from a much larger clone, this may be a read error. This chain joins TRBV19 and TRBJ2-3, with D possibly being TRBD2 (6 bases). The CDR3 has 14 residues. Trimming removed 7 bases at V and 4 bases at J, with 15 bases between. CDR1 is LNHDA and CDR2 is SQIVND in the germline V gene (reference sequence). This CDR3 is CASTRTASADTQYF. The CDR3 DNA is TGTGCCAGTACCCGGACTGCTAGCGCAGATACGCAGTATTTT.

V usage is TRBV7-2 and J usage is TRBJ1-2; perhaps TRBD1 as D (5 bases). The CDR3 is 16 residues long. Trimming stripped 0 bases from V and 8 bases from J, with 19 bases between. From germline, CDR1 is SGHTA and CDR2 FQGNSA. For the CDR3, the DNA is TGTGCCAGCAGCTTAGCTGGCTCGGGGCAGTCCCACGGCTACACCTTC. It encodes CASSLAGSGQSHGYTF.

The V and J genes are TRBV7-9 and TRBJ2-3; possible D gene TRBD2, 7 bases. V lost 5 bases to trimming and J lost 2 bases, with 17 bases between them. This CDR3 spans 16 amino acids. Germline assignment: CDR1 SEHNR and CDR2 FQNEAQ (reference sequence). This CDR3 is CASSPLGGGHTDTQYF. The DNA of the CDR3 is TGTGCCAGCAGCCCCCTAGGGGGGGGGCACACAGATACGCAGTATTTT.

The chain uses TRBV7-2 and TRBJ2-7; weak D call: TRBD2 (6 bases). Germline assignment: CDR1 SGHTA and CDR2 FQGNSA. This CDR3 contains 14 residues. V was pared by 1 base and J by 5 bases, with 12 bases between. CDR3 nucleotides: TGTGCCAGCAGCTTAGTGCCGGGGGACGACGAGCAGTACTTC. Translating it yields CASSLVPGDDEQYF.

The table lists this clonotype with a count of one. The chain is built from TRBV20-1 and TRBJ2-3, with 9 bases that match TRBD2. The CDR3 length is 18 residues. CDR1 is DFQATT and CDR2 is SNEGSKA in the germline V gene (reference sequence). Losses at the gene ends were 3 bases for V and 4 bases for J; bases not matched to a gene: 17. This chain's CDR3 is CSARNPAMLAGTPDTQYF. The CDR3 region has the DNA TGCAGTGCTAGGAACCCAGCGATGCTAGCGGGGACCCCAGATACGCAGTATTTT.

The chain combines TRBV2 with TRBJ2-3, with 8 bases lining up with TRBD1. Per germline, CDR1 SNHLY and CDR2 FYNNEI. V trimming: 7 bases; J trimming: 7 bases; junction bases outside the gene matches: 13. This CDR3 contains 15 residues. The CDR3 DNA follows: TGTGCCAGCACCGAAGGGGAGAGGACAGGGAATACGCAGTATTTT. This encodes CASTEGERTGNTQYF.

V and J are TRBV7-9 and TRBJ1-5; D is uncertain. Germline CDR1 is SEHNR and CDR2 is FQNEAQ (reference sequence). V shed 1 base and J shed 6 bases, with 10 bases lying between them. This CDR3 has 14 residues. CDR3 residues: CASSLEAEGQPQHF. The CDR3 nucleotides are TGTGCCAGCAGCTTAGAGGCGGAGGGTCAGCCCCAGCATTTT. The full variable domain, in which reference TRBV7-9 and TRBJ1-5 provide the parts outside the CDR3, is DTGVSQNPRHKITKRGQNVTFRCDPISEHNRLYWYRQTLGQGPEFLTYFQNEAQLEKSRLLSDRFSAERPKGSFSTLEIQRTEQGDSAMYLCASSLEAEGQPQHFGDGTRLSIL.

This clonotype has only a few counts. This chain links TRBV2 with TRBJ2-3, with 9 bases lining up with TRBD2. The germline V gene has CDR1 SNHLY and CDR2 FYNNEI. The CDR3 sequence is 16 residues long. V lost 5 bases and J lost 2; bases outside the gene matches: 8. The CDR3 coding sequence is TGTGCCAGCAGTTTCCAGCGGGGGGCCAACACAGATACGCAGTATTTT. Amino acid sequence: CASSFQRGANTDTQYF.

The chain recombines TRBV20-1 with TRBJ1-1; a possible D gene is TRBD1 (6 bases). The CDR3 covers 14 residues. V was pared by 0 bases and J by 6 bases, with 14 bases between. In germline, CDR1 is DFQATT, CDR2 SNEGSKA (reference sequence). The CDR3 nucleotides are TGCAGTGCTAGAGATCACTCGGACAGTGCTGAAGCTTTCTTT. This sequence encodes CSARDHSDSAEAFF.

This clonotype was detected many times. The rearrangement joins TRBV7-9 to TRBJ1-1; D uncertain. Germline loops: CDR1 SEHNR, CDR2 FQNEAQ (reference sequence). Trimming pared 8 bases from V and 5 bases from J, leaving 24 bases between. The CDR3 spans 16 residues. CDR3 sequence (DNA): TGTGCCAGCCGATCCCGAAAAATGGTCCTCAGGACTGAAGCTTTCTTT. It codes for CASRSRKMVLRTEAFF.

This sequence joins TRBV7-3 and TRBJ2-2; 14 bases map to TRBD2. Germline V gene data show CDR1 as SGHTA and CDR2 as FQGTGA. The CDR3 consists of 21 residues. V trimming: 1 base; J trimming: 2 bases; junction bases outside the gene matches: 12. CDR3 in amino acids: CASSLNPGLAGVPTNTGELFF. For the CDR3, the DNA is TGTGCCAGCAGCTTAAACCCGGGACTAGCGGGGGTCCCAACCAACACCGGGGAGCTGTTTTTT.

This sequence joins TRBV20-1 and TRBJ2-3; 10 bases align to TRBD2. Germline values: CDR1 DFQATT, CDR2 SNEGSKA (reference sequence). The CDR3 sequence is 15 residues long. V was clipped by 3 bases and J by 9 bases; unmatched bases: 12. CDR3 protein: CSASPLAGEAGTQYF. In DNA form, the CDR3 reads TGCAGTGCTAGCCCCCTAGCGGGGGAAGCGGGCACGCAGTATTTT.

The chain joins TRBV21-1 to TRBJ1-1. TRBV21-1 is described as a pseudogene. The CDR3 runs to 15 residues. Written as DNA, the CDR3 is TGTGCCAGCGAAAACGCCCACGGCCTGAACACTGAAGCTTTCTTT. Translating gives CASENAHGLNTEAFF.

This clonotype was seen a handful of times. This chain connects TRBV28 to TRBJ2-7; D may be TRBD1 (6 bases). The CDR3 is made up of 14 amino acids. Trimming removed 1 base at V and 2 bases at J, with 9 bases between. Germline CDR1 is MDHEN and CDR2 is SYDVKM. CDR3 in amino acids: CASSLSGDTYEQYF. CDR3 coding DNA: TGTGCCAGCAGTTTATCAGGGGACACCTACGAGCAGTACTTC.

The chain combines TRBV7-2 with TRBJ2-1; D could derive from TRBD1 or TRBD2 (5 bases each). V lost 5 bases and J 2 bases, leaving 13 bases between the germline ends. The CDR3 has 15 residues. Looked up from germline, CDR1 is SGHTA and CDR2 is FQGNSA. CDR3 sequence reads: CASSHGTEAYNEQFF. The CDR3 DNA reads TGTGCCAGCAGCCACGGGACGGAGGCCTACAATGAGCAGTTCTTC.

Many counts were recorded for this clonotype. This chain connects TRBV4-2 to TRBJ2-3; D gene unclear. The CDR3 is made up of 16 amino acids. Per the germline V gene, CDR1 is LGHNA and CDR2 is YNFKEQ. V was pared by 0 bases and J by 1 base, with 11 bases between. As DNA, the CDR3 is TGTGCCAGCAGCCAAGAAACAGCGCCCCGCACAGATACGCAGTATTTT. Protein sequence: CASSQETAPRTDTQYF.

This clonotype has only a few counts. The V gene is TRBV5-1, the J gene TRBJ2-2; D possibly corresponds to TRBD1 (6 bases). Trimming took 1 base from V and 4 from J, leaving 11 bases between them. Germline CDR1 reads SGHRS; CDR2 reads YFSETQ. The CDR3 spans 15 residues. The chain's CDR3 is CASSLPGAGTGELFF. CDR3 DNA sequence: TGCGCCAGCAGCTTGCCAGGGGCGGGCACCGGGGAGCTGTTTTTT. Full variable domain (missing parts from reference TRBV5-1 and TRBJ2-2): KAGVTQTPRYLIKTRGQQVTLSCSPISGHRSVSWYQQTPGQGLQFLFEYFSETQRNKGNFPGRFSGRQFSNSRSEMNVSTLELGDSALYLCASSLPGAGTGELFFGEGSRLTVL.